Listed below are T cell receptor beta chains from one sample, sequenced in a study of beta chain features in type 1 diabetes. Libraries were prepared by immunoSEQ multiplex PCR; TCRdb keeps only in-frame clonotypes and omits some of them. The sample holds a few hundred thousand clones, roughly 16% seen once. Sample: naive CD4+ T cells from blood. These TCRs come from a man in his thirties or forties with type 1 diabetes. CDR3s include the opening cysteine and the closing phenylalanine or tryptophan. D genes are given only for firm matches. Clone size, where shown, is once, few, many, or a class for clones that have expanded.

15	TRBV6-5	NA	TRBJ2-1	NA	TGTGCCAGCAGCTTAGAAGATAGCTCCTACAATGAGCAGTTCTTC	CASSLEDSSYNEQFF
14	TRBV10-3	TRBD1	TRBJ2-3	few	TGTGCCATCAGTGACAGGGGGCAAGCAGATACGCAGTATTTT	CAISDRGQADTQYF
13	TRBV29-1	NA	TRBJ1-5	few	TGCAGCGTCCGGGACCCCGGCAATCAGCCCCAGCATTTT	CSVRDPGNQPQHF
14	TRBV30	NA	TRBJ1-5	few	TGTGCCTGGAGTGAGTTAAGGGGTGGTCAGCCCCAGCATTTT	CAWSELRGGQPQHF
11	TRBV10-3	NA	TRBJ2-7	few	TGTGCCATCAGTGCAGGACACTGGCAGTACTTC	CAISAGHWQYF
12	TRBV29-1	NA	TRBJ2-3	few	TGCAGCGTTGGAGCAGATTCAGATACGCAGTATTTT	CSVGADSDTQYF
16	TRBV19	NA	TRBJ2-7	few	TGTGCCAGTAGTCCTACCCTAGGAGGCAAGGTTTACGAGCAGTACTTC	CASSPTLGGKVYEQYF
12	TRBV11-2	NA	TRBJ2-7	NA	TGTGCCAGCAGCTTAGAGGTCTACGAGCAGTACTTC	CASSLEVYEQYF
16	TRBV7-9	NA	TRBJ2-2	NA	TGTGCCAGCAGTTTTCAATGGACAGCGAACACCGGGGAGCTGTTTTTT	CASSFQWTANTGELFF
14	TRBV6-6	NA	TRBJ1-5	NA	TGTGCCAGCAGCCCTGGGATGTACAATCAGCCCCAGCATTTT	CASSPGMYNQPQHF
15	TRBV25-1	TRBD1	TRBJ1-1	NA	TGTGCCAGCAGTGAAGGTGAAGGGGGCTGGACTGAAGCTTTCTTT	CASSEGEGGWTEAFF
14	TRBV7-9	NA	TRBJ1-2	NA	TGTGCCAGCAGCCCGCAGTCAACTAACTATGGCTACACCTTC	CASSPQSTNYGYTF
15	TRBV4-2	NA	TRBJ2-1	NA	TGTGCCAGCAGCCAAGATCTCAACAGCCCCAATGAGCAGTTCTTC	CASSQDLNSPNEQFF
12	TRBV30	NA	TRBJ1-2	few	TGTGCCAAAGTAACAGTTTCCTATGGCTACACCTTC	CAKVTVSYGYTF
13	TRBV2	NA	TRBJ2-3	few	TGTGCCAGCAGTCGCAGAAGTGCAGATACGCAGTATTTT	CASSRRSADTQYF
12	TRBV7-2	NA	TRBJ2-3	NA	TGTGCCAGCAGCTTCTGGTCAGGGGAGAGTTATTTT	CASSFWSGESYF
14	TRBV11-1	TRBD1	TRBJ2-7	NA	TGTGCCAGCAGCACAGGGGCCCTCCTCTACGAGCAGTACTTC	CASSTGALLYEQYF
14	TRBV6-5	NA	TRBJ2-7	few	TGTGCCAGCAGTTACTCGGGGCAGGGCTACGAGCAGTACTTC	CASSYSGQGYEQYF
13	TRBV28	NA	TRBJ2-3	few	TGTGCCAGCAGGTCGGACAACACAGATACGCAGTATTTT	CASRSDNTDTQYF
14	TRBV12-5	NA	TRBJ1-1	NA	TGTGCTAGTGGGCTAGGGACCGTAAGGAGTGAAGCTTTCTTT	CASGLGTVRSEAFF
14	TRBV14	NA	TRBJ1-2	few	TGTGCCAGCAGCCAAGGCGGACAGAACTATGGCTACACCTTC	CASSQGGQNYGYTF
14	TRBV28	NA	TRBJ1-2	few	TGTGCCAGCAGCCAGGGTGTCCAGGACTATGGCTACACCTTC	CASSQGVQDYGYTF
15	TRBV25-1	NA	TRBJ2-2	NA	TGTGCCAGCAGTGCCCCTGGGGGGCGAATGAGGGAGCTGTTTTTT	CASSAPGGRMRELFF
13	TRBV6-1	NA	TRBJ2-3	NA	TGTGCCAGCACCTCCATGAGTGGAGATACGCAGTATTTT	CASTSMSGDTQYF
13	TRBV9	NA	TRBJ2-5	NA	TGTGCCAGCAGTGGGGTCGACCAAGAGACCCAGTACTTC	CASSGVDQETQYF
11	TRBV25-1	NA	TRBJ2-5	few	TGTGCCAGCAGGGTTACGGAGACCCAGTACTTC	CASRVTETQYF
12	TRBV7-9	NA	TRBJ2-3	NA	TGTGCCAGCGACTCATACACAGATACGCAGTATTTT	CASDSYTDTQYF
16	TRBV4-2	TRBD2	TRBJ2-7	few	TGTGCCAGCAGCCAACCGACTAGCGGTCGGATCTACGAGCAGTACTTC	CASSQPTSGRIYEQYF
18	TRBV28	TRBD2	TRBJ2-2	NA	TGTGCCAGCAGCGGACTTGGGAGGGGCATGGGAATCACCGGGGAGCTGTTTTTT	CASSGLGRGMGITGELFF
13	TRBV9	NA	TRBJ1-3	few	TGTGCCAGCAGTTGGGGGCGGCAGGAAGCCATATATTTT	CASSWGRQEAIYF
14	TRBV29-1	NA	TRBJ1-1	NA	TGCAGCGTTGAGAACAGGTTGGCTCAGTGGAAAGCTTTCTTT	CSVENRLAQWKAFF
15	TRBV5-1	TRBD1	TRBJ1-1	few	TGCGCCAGCAGCCCGGGACAGGGAGCGAACACTGAAGCTTTCTTT	CASSPGQGANTEAFF
16	TRBV19	NA	TRBJ2-6	few	TGTGCCAGTAGGAACATTCCCCAAACTGGGGCCAACGTCCTGACTTTC	CASRNIPQTGANVLTF
11	TRBV29-1	NA	TRBJ1-2	few	TGCAGCGTTGGACAGGACTATGGCTACACCTTC	CSVGQDYGYTF
14	TRBV6-5	TRBD1	TRBJ2-3	once	TGTGCCAGCAGCATGGACAGGGCCACAGATACGCAGTATTTT	CASSMDRATDTQYF
15	TRBV9	NA	TRBJ2-6	NA	TGTGCCAGCAGCGTAGTGAGCTCTGGGGCCAACGTCCTGACTTTC	CASSVVSSGANVLTF
15	TRBV7-3	TRBD2	TRBJ2-1	few	TGTGCCAGCAGCCCCGGGACTAGCGTCTACAATGAGCAGTTCTTC	CASSPGTSVYNEQFF
13	TRBV29-1	NA	TRBJ2-3	NA	TGCAGCGTTGAAGTGGGCTCCCCAGATACGCAGTATTTT	CSVEVGSPDTQYF
17	TRBV9	TRBD1	TRBJ2-3	few	TGTGCCAGCAGCCACCGAAACAGGACAGGGCGCACAGATACGCAGTATTTT	CASSHRNRTGRTDTQYF
16	TRBV13	NA	TRBJ1-1	few	TGTGCCAGCATCCCCTTTTCGGGGTCCCCGGCGACTGAAGCTTTCTTT	CASIPFSGSPATEAFF
14	TRBV18	NA	TRBJ2-2	few	TGTGCCAGCTCACCCACCGCGAACACCGGGGAGCTGTTTTTT	CASSPTANTGELFF
13	TRBV29-1	NA	TRBJ2-7	few	TGCAGCGTTCGGGGGGCTATTACCTACGAGCAGTACTTC	CSVRGAITYEQYF
18	TRBV25-1	NA	TRBJ2-1	few	TGTGCCAGCAGTGAAATGGGGGGCGCAGGTATGTCCACCAATGAGCAGTTCTTC	CASSEMGGAGMSTNEQFF
15	TRBV7-9	NA	TRBJ2-7	NA	TGTGCCAGCAGCCCGATTGGACCTAGCTCCTACGAGCAGTACTTC	CASSPIGPSSYEQYF
14	TRBV29-1	TRBD2	TRBJ2-7	few	TGCAGCGTTGAGGCGGGGGACTCTAACTACGAGCAGTACTTC	CSVEAGDSNYEQYF
15	TRBV7-9	NA	TRBJ1-1	NA	TGTGCCAGCAGCACGAGCAGGGACGGGAACACTGAAGCTTTCTTT	CASSTSRDGNTEAFF
15	TRBV6-6	TRBD1	TRBJ2-7	NA	TGTGCCAGCAGTTACGGACAGGGTCGGTCCTACGAGCAGTACTTC	CASSYGQGRSYEQYF
13	TRBV30	NA	TRBJ1-5	few	TGTGCCTGGAGTCTGGCACAGGATCAGCCCCAGCATTTT	CAWSLAQDQPQHF
12	TRBV10-3	TRBD1	TRBJ2-5	few	TGTGCCACGACAGGGGATTTGGAGACCCAGTACTTC	CATTGDLETQYF
12	TRBV30	NA	TRBJ1-1	few	TGTGCCTGGAGTGTACCGGGTACTGAAGCTTTCTTT	CAWSVPGTEAFF
16	TRBV14	NA	TRBJ2-3	few	TGTGCCAGCAGCCAAGTAACTGGGCCTTCCACAGATACGCAGTATTTT	CASSQVTGPSTDTQYF
13	TRBV29-1	NA	TRBJ2-4	NA	TGCAGCGTTGAGTTACCCGCCAAAAACATTCAGTACTTC	CSVELPAKNIQYF
15	TRBV9	TRBD1	TRBJ2-1	NA	TGTGCCAGCAGCGTCCGGGACAGGGGTTCCAATGAGCAGTTCTTC	CASSVRDRGSNEQFF
15	TRBV11-2	TRBD2	TRBJ2-3	NA	TGTGCCAGCAGCTCTAGCGGAGACCGCACAGATACGCAGTATTTT	CASSSSGDRTDTQYF
17	TRBV15	NA	TRBJ2-3	NA	TGTGCCACCAGCAGACTCCCCAACTTTTTGGTCCCAGATACGCAGTATTTT	CATSRLPNFLVPDTQYF
13	TRBV4-3	TRBD1	TRBJ2-1	few	TGCGCCAGCAGCCAAGCTAACGGACAGGGGAAGTTCTTC	CASSQANGQGKFF
16	TRBV10-3	TRBD2	TRBJ2-1	NA	TGTGCCATCAGTGAAGGCCCTAGCGGACCCTACAATGAGCAGTTCTTC	CAISEGPSGPYNEQFF
15	TRBV18	TRBD1	TRBJ2-2	NA	TGTGCCAGCTCACCACAGGGGGCCGACACCGGGGAGCTGTTTTTT	CASSPQGADTGELFF
13	TRBV15	NA	TRBJ1-2	few	TGTGCCACCAGCAGCCAGGGGAGCGCGCGCTACACCTTC	CATSSQGSARYTF